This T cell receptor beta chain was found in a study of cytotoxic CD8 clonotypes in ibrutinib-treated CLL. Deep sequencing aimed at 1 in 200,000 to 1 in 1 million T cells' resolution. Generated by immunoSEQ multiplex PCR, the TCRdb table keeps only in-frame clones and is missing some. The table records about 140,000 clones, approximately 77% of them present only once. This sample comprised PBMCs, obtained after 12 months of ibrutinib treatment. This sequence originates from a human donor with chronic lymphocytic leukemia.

The CDR3 loop reads CASSSAGGPQETQYF. For the CDR3, the DNA is TGTGCCAGCAGCTCGGCGGGGGGCCCTCAAGAGACCCAGTACTTC. The rearrangement joins TRBV7-2 to TRBJ2-5; 8 bases agree with TRBD2. The length of the CDR3 is 15 residues. Trimming at V came to 4 bases and at J to 2 bases, leaving 6 bases not matched to a gene. Germline V CDR1 and CDR2: SGHTA, FQGNSA.